Listed below are T cell receptor beta chains from one sample, sequenced in a study of blood T cells in healthy people across ages. TCRdb used MiXCR to reprocess the 5' RACE reads, holding one entry per CDR3 protein. The sample carries about 290,000 distinct CDR3 sequences, roughly a quarter recorded once. Sequencing used blood. The receptors were gathered from a woman in her sixties or seventies in good health. Both conserved end residues are part of each CDR3. Fields, in order: V gene, J gene, D gene, clone size, CDR3 protein, CDR3 DNA. A D gene is named only where the DNA matches it firmly. Not all rows give a size; the values are once, few, many and, for expanded clones, a class.

TRBV14	TRBJ2-3	.	few	CASSQEGFTDTQYF	TGTGCCAGCAGCCAAGAGGGGTTCACAGATACGCAGTATTTT
TRBV29-1	TRBJ2-3	.	.	CSVDRTDTQYF	TGCAGTGTCGACCGCACAGATACGCAGTATTTT
TRBV4-2	TRBJ2-1	.	.	CASSQDQQNEQFF	TGTGCCAGCAGCCAAGATCAACAAAATGAGCAGTTCTTC
TRBV29-1	TRBJ2-3	TRBD1	few	CSVRPGQRSTDTQYF	TGCAGCGTGAGACCGGGACAGCGTAGCACAGATACGCAGTATTTT
TRBV5-1	TRBJ2-6	.	.	CASSLDITGANVLTF	TGCGCCAGCAGCTTGGACATTACTGGGGCCAACGTCCTGACTTTC
TRBV5-1	TRBJ2-7	.	.	CASSLTPGYEQYF	TGCGCCAGCAGCTTGACCCCTGGCTACGAGCAGTACTTC
TRBV6-2/TRBV6-3	TRBJ2-1	TRBD2	many	CASSRSSGETEQFF	TGTGCCAGCAGTCGGTCTAGCGGGGAGACTGAGCAGTTCTTC
TRBV20-1	TRBJ2-7	.	.	CSANKNSEYEQYF	TGCAGTGCGAATAAAAATTCGGAGTACGAGCAGTACTTC
TRBV5-1	TRBJ1-1	.	.	CASSLMGAPPTEAFF	TGCGCCAGCAGCTTGATGGGGGCCCCACCCACTGAAGCTTTCTTT
TRBV7-8	TRBJ2-2	.	.	CASTPLRSTGELFF	TGTGCCAGCACCCCTCTTCGGTCGACCGGGGAGCTGTTTTTT